The 12 T cell receptor beta chains listed next were all sequenced from one sample in a study of identical twins. A single record per CDR3 protein comes from TCRdb applying MiXCR to the 5' RACE reads. This table holds about 480,000 distinct CDR3 sequences, more than 13% found once. The sample also formed part of further work on yellow fever vaccine responses in identical twins.

The sequenced sample consisted of CD4+ T cells sorted from blood. The receptor source for this set is a woman between 18 and 29 years old in good health.

This clonotype appeared a few times. The chain carries TRBV5-1 and TRBJ2-5; no clear D gene. The CDR3 totals 13 residues. Germline values: CDR1 SGHRS, CDR2 YFSETQ. Trimming stripped 6 bases from V and 2 bases from J, with 11 bases between. The CDR3 region has the DNA TGCGCCAGCAATTTAGGGCTACAAGAGACCCAGTACTTC. Protein: CASNLGLQETQYF. The whole variable domain, filled in from reference TRBV5-1 and TRBJ2-5, reads KAGVTQTPRYLIKTRGQQVTLSCSPISGHRSVSWYQQTPGQGLQFLFEYFSETQRNKGNFPGRFSGRQFSNSRSEMNVSTLELGDSALYLCASNLGLQETQYFGPGTRLLVL.

The chain uses TRBV5-1 and TRBJ2-2; TRBD1 matches 10 bases. V gave up 4 bases and J gave up 6 bases; unmatched junction bases: 6. The germline V gene encodes CDR1 SGHRS and CDR2 YFSETQ. This CDR3 is 15 amino acids long. DNA of the CDR3: TGCGCCAGCAGCCCCGGGACAGGGGTTTCCGGGGAGCTGTTTTTT. The encoded protein is CASSPGTGVSGELFF. Combining the CDR3 with reference TRBV5-1 and TRBJ2-2 gives the whole variable domain KAGVTQTPRYLIKTRGQQVTLSCSPISGHRSVSWYQQTPGQGLQFLFEYFSETQRNKGNFPGRFSGRQFSNSRSEMNVSTLELGDSALYLCASSPGTGVSGELFFGEGSRLTVL.

This sequence joins TRBV20-1 and TRBJ2-7, with D perhaps TRBD2 (6 bases). The germline CDR1 and CDR2 sequences are DFQATT and SNEGSKA (reference sequence). This CDR3 comprises 12 residues. Trimming removed 3 bases from V and 4 bases from J, with 10 bases in between. CDR3 loop: CSASGSQYEQYF. CDR3 nucleotide sequence: TGCAGTGCTAGCGGGAGCCAGTACGAGCAGTACTTC.

The J gene is TRBJ2-1, the V gene TRBV7-3; TRBD1 matches 9 bases. J was trimmed by 6 bases and V by 5 bases; bases with no gene match: 5. The CDR3 is made up of 14 amino acids. CDR1 is SGHTA, CDR2 FQGTGA, per germline. CDR3 protein: CASSRGTGFNEQFF. CDR3 bases: TGTGCCAGCAGCCGCGGGACAGGGTTCAATGAGCAGTTCTTC. Complete variable domain (other parts from reference TRBV7-3 and TRBJ2-1): GAGVSQTPSNKVTEKGKYVELRCDPISGHTALYWYRQSLGQGPEFLIYFQGTGAADDSGLPNDRFFAVRPEGSVSTLKIQRTERGDSAVYLCASSRGTGFNEQFFGPGTRLTVL.

The V call is TRBV28, the J call TRBJ1-1; D may be TRBD1 (6 bases). Germline CDR1 and CDR2: MDHEN and SYDVKM. The CDR3 extends over 16 amino acids. V gave up 1 base and J gave up 11 bases, with 23 bases separating them. The CDR3 loop is CASSLSYGQRLVGAFF. The CDR3 DNA reads TGTGCCAGCAGTTTATCGTATGGACAGAGACTTGTTGGGGCTTTCTTT.

In this sample, this clonotype turned up a few times. This sequence joins TRBV7-2 and TRBJ2-1; 14 nucleotides agree with TRBD2. Germline V gene sequence: CDR1 SGHTA, CDR2 FQGNSA. The J segment lost 13 bases and the V segment lost 3 bases, leaving 20 bases of the junction unmatched. The length of the CDR3 is 19 residues. The CDR3 nucleotides are TGTGCCAGCAGCTTGTCGATAAGACTAGCGGGAGGGGAGTATATGGGACAGTTCTTC. Its protein is CASSLSIRLAGGEYMGQFF.

The chain combines TRBV5-1 with TRBJ2-3; D perhaps matches TRBD1 (5 bases). The germline CDR1 and CDR2 sequences are SGHRS and YFSETQ. Trimming took 4 bases from V and 9 from J, leaving 15 bases between them. The CDR3 length is 13 residues. The CDR3: CASSATLGHTQYF. The CDR3 DNA reads TGCGCCAGCAGCGCGACGCTGGGGCACACGCAGTATTTT.

This clonotype was observed a few times. The chain links TRBV5-1 to TRBJ2-2, with D maybe TRBD1 (6 bases). The CDR3 covers 16 residues. Germline CDR1 reads SGHRS; CDR2 reads YFSETQ. V lost 3 bases and J lost 5, with 17 bases in between. Here the CDR3 DNA reads TGCGCCAGCAGCTCGACCGGGACAACACCAACCGGGGAGCTGTTTTTT. Its protein is CASSSTGTTPTGELFF.

This clonotype was counted only a few times. The genes are TRBV7-2 and TRBJ1-4, with unresolved D. The CDR3 extends over 12 amino acids. CDR1 is SGHTA, CDR2 FQGNSA, per germline. The germline V and J ends were trimmed by 5 bases and 6 bases, with 7 bases remaining between them. CDR3 sequence (DNA): TGTGCCAGCAGCCCGCCACATGAAAAACTGTTTTTT. Translation: CASSPPHEKLFF.

Concerning this clonotype: The DNA is omitted, as the CDR3 cannot be located on it reliably, and the CDR3 follows TCRdb's listing. The rearrangement joins TRBV5-1 to TRBJ2-7. CDR1 SGHRS and CDR2 YFSETQ come from the germline V gene. Ends included, the CDR3 has 13 residues. CDR3 sequence reads: CASSTSKDYEQYF.

There are a few counts of this clonotype. CDR3 region: CASSFDSLGSEAFF. CDR3 in DNA: TGCGCCAGCAGCTTCGACTCCCTTGGCTCTGAAGCTTTCTTT. V and J are TRBV5-1 and TRBJ1-1; no firm D call. CDR1 and CDR2 (germline): SGHRS, YFSETQ. The V gene lost 2 bases and the J gene lost 6 bases, with 14 bases spanning the gap. The CDR3 has 14 residues.

The CDR3 protein is CARGRDFGVGYTF. The CDR3 DNA reads as TGTGCCAGGGGGCGGGACTTCGGAGTTGGCTACACCTTC. The rearrangement uses TRBV4-2 and TRBJ1-2, with D possibly TRBD1 on 5 matching bases. The V gene's germline CDR1 is LGHNA and CDR2 YNFKEQ. V shed 9 bases and J shed 7 bases, with 18 bases lying between them. CDR3 length: 13 residues.